This TCR beta chain was sequenced for a study of cytomegalovirus exposure and HLA in healthy donors. Points on this clone: This specimen includes other DNA sequences encoding the same CDR3.

Germline V gene lookup returns CDR1 SGDLS and CDR2 YYNGEE. The CDR3 runs 14 residues. With V trimmed by 4 bases and J by 4 bases, 5 bases remained unmatched. Produced via immunoSEQ multiplex PCR; TCRdb's table is partial and in-frame only. The data hold about 340,000 clones, with about nine tenths observed a single time. This clonotype originated in a young woman in good health and CMV-seronegative. V is TRBV9 and J is TRBJ2-3, with TRBD1 identical over 8 bases. What was sequenced was PBMCs. The CDR3 region has the DNA TGTGCCAGCAGCCCCGGACAGGGTGCAGATACGCAGTATTTT. Its protein product is CASSPGQGADTQYF. Drawing the rest from reference TRBV9 and TRBJ2-3, the complete variable domain is DSGVTQTPKHLITATGQRVTLRCSPRSGDLSVYWYQQSLDQGLQFLIQYYNGEERAKGNILERFSAQQFPDLHSELNLSSLELGDSALYFCASSPGQGADTQYFGPGTRLTVL.